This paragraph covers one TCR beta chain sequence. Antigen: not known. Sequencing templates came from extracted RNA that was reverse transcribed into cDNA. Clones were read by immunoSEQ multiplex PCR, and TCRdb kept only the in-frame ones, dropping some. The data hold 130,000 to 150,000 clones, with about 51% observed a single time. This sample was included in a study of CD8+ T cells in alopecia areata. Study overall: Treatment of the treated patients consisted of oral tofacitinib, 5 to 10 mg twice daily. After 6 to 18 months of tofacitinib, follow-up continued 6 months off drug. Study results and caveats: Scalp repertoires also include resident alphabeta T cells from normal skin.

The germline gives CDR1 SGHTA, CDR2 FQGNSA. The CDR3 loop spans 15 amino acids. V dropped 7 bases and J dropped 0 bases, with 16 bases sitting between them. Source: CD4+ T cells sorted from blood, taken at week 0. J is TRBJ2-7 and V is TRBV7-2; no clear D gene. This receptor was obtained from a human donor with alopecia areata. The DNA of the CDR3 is TGTGCCAGCACCCCGGTGTTATCCCCCTCCTACGAGCAGTACTTC. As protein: CASTPVLSPSYEQYF.